This is a list of T cell receptor beta chains from one sample in a study of glioma-infiltrating T cells after dendritic cell vaccination. Repertoires were generated with immunoSEQ multiplex PCR, while TCRdb's copy carries only in-frame clones and drops some. Here the sample spans roughly 90,000 clones, around 86% being singletons. Sequenced material: blood, taken before dendritic cell vaccination. These receptor sequences come from a human donor with glioblastoma. The conserved cysteine and the conserved F or W are not part of the CDR3 here.

v_gene: TRBV19
CDR3aa: ASSTPRYGGDLNEQY

v_gene: TRBV29-1
CDR3aa: SARGGTGEETQY

v_gene: TRBV5-1
CDR3aa: ASSLRVAGVANEQF

v_gene: TRBV27
CDR3aa: ASSQRDSLEILEQF

v_gene: TRBV5-1
CDR3aa: ASRPGEYGYT

v_gene: TRBV6-1
CDR3aa: ASSGPFGKQNQPQH

v_gene: TRBV25-1
CDR3aa: ASSEGTGGWALH

v_gene: TRBV7-8
CDR3aa: ASSLVRGGYEQY

v_gene: TRBV7-2
CDR3aa: ASSLDGSSYEQY

v_gene: TRBV7-9
CDR3aa: ASSPTPLSTGSNYGYT

v_gene: TRBV27
CDR3aa: ASINPPGHHYEQY

v_gene: TRBV14
CDR3aa: ASSQGLAGDVETQY

v_gene: TRBV7-9
CDR3aa: ASSPGRSEQY

v_gene: TRBV27
CDR3aa: ASSFQGQGTYEQY

v_gene: TRBV30
CDR3aa: AWIPGQTSYGYT

v_gene: TRBV7-6
CDR3aa: ASSARGSRGLNTEAF

v_gene: TRBV18
CDR3aa: ASSPGQGFSYEQY

v_gene: TRBV5-4
CDR3aa: ASSQDPGQVSYEQY

v_gene: TRBV6-1
CDR3aa: ASSSTGMETQY

v_gene: TRBV25-1
CDR3aa: ASSGLDTYTDTQY

v_gene: TRBV5-6
CDR3aa: ASSHGTGGFTGELF

v_gene: TRBV27
CDR3aa: ASKTPGQGARTEAF

v_gene: TRBV7-2
CDR3aa: ASSIQGMGQPQH

v_gene: TRBV5-5
CDR3aa: ASSQDPLRGDQETQY

v_gene: TRBV11-2
CDR3aa: ASSFLAGGPTGELF

v_gene: TRBV5-1
CDR3aa: ASSLAGTSGRRNEQY

v_gene: TRBV14
CDR3aa: ASSLSWAGLNTEAF

v_gene: TRBV6-1
CDR3aa: ASKTGWNSGNTIY

v_gene: TRBV19
CDR3aa: ASRTGGTNEKLF

v_gene: TRBV27
CDR3aa: ASSPLRQGMNQPQH

v_gene: TRBV5-1
CDR3aa: ASSGGQGAGRNYGYT

v_gene: TRBV9
CDR3aa: ASSVGNREETQY

v_gene: TRBV10-3
CDR3aa: AISDLTGIAF

v_gene: TRBV19
CDR3aa: ASSTTGTVEAF

v_gene: TRBV15
CDR3aa: ATSRDLEVADTQY

v_gene: TRBV13
CDR3aa: ASSLLAGALYNEQF

v_gene: TRBV27
CDR3aa: ASSFLTSGSSAYEQY

v_gene: TRBV7-6
CDR3aa: ASSLSYVRKERNEQF

v_gene: TRBV13
CDR3aa: ASRKTGGNNQPQH

v_gene: TRBV7-7
CDR3aa: ASSYTGGAGETQY

v_gene: TRBV27
CDR3aa: ASSTGTSGRAYEQY

v_gene: TRBV14
CDR3aa: ASSLLAGGPYEQY

v_gene: TRBV6-4
CDR3aa: ASSALLGGNTGELF

v_gene: TRBV7-3
CDR3aa: ASRQGAQTDTQY

v_gene: TRBV2
CDR3aa: ASSDWSGGTYEQY

v_gene: TRBV6-5
CDR3aa: ASRAGRYEQY

v_gene: TRBV5-1
CDR3aa: ASTSEGAHSNEQF

v_gene: TRBV5-1
CDR3aa: ASSDDNYEQY

v_gene: TRBV4-2
CDR3aa: ASSNSGRYNEQF

v_gene: TRBV7-2
CDR3aa: ASSFGLNTEAF

v_gene: TRBV7-9
CDR3aa: ASSLTSGELF

v_gene: TRBV7-2
CDR3aa: ASAGQGPTDTQY

v_gene: TRBV6-5
CDR3aa: ASSYLQGSSYNEQF

v_gene: TRBV25-1
CDR3aa: ASSDSYEQY

v_gene: TRBV20-1
CDR3aa: RTGGGGEQF

v_gene: TRBV5-1
CDR3aa: ASSPRQGAGNTIY

v_gene: TRBV9
CDR3aa: ASSVEFEGLT

v_gene: TRBV5-1
CDR3aa: ASSPLTAHYEYSGYT

v_gene: TRBV28
CDR3aa: ASSFVSQGDGYT

v_gene: TRBV28
CDR3aa: ASSLFASGRARVRDTQY